The 16 T cell receptor beta chains reported below all come from one sample, sequenced in a study of shared T cell receptors in the human thymus (dated by TCRdb to the early 2020s). The library was prepared using the immunoSEQ multiplex PCR assay. TCRdb took this table from immuneACCESS and kept in-frame rearrangements with V and J called. Such tables lack part of the clones; where checked against another copy, unresolved V genes explain under half of the gap, and the rest is unexplained. The sample records hundreds of thousands of clones, approximately 95% of which are singletons. The ten most abundant clones make up approximately 0.02% of the sample. The sample consisted of thymocytes. The receptors originated from a human donor.

This chain uses TRBV15 with TRBJ2-1; 8 nucleotides agree with TRBD2. CDR3 length: 17 residues. CDR1 is LNHNV and CDR2 is YYDKDF in the germline V gene (reference sequence). V gave up 4 bases and J gave up 5 bases; unmatched junction bases: 13. CDR3 sequence reads: CATSTHPSAGGNNEQFF. For the CDR3, the DNA is TGTGCCACCAGCACCCACCCTTCGGCGGGAGGAAACAATGAGCAGTTCTTC.

The rearrangement joins TRBV7-2 to TRBJ2-5; D gene unclear. Germline V lookup: CDR1 SGHTA, CDR2 FQGNSA. The V gene lost 2 bases and the J gene lost 6 bases, with 13 bases spanning the gap. The CDR3 is 14 residues long. In nucleotides, the CDR3 is TGTGCCAGCAGCTTAAAGGGTACCCGAAAGACCCAGTACTTC. Protein sequence: CASSLKGTRKTQYF.

This chain connects TRBV2 to TRBJ2-7; D remains unclear. Germline CDR1 SNHLY, CDR2 FYNNEI. Trimming took 6 bases from V and 1 from J, leaving 10 bases between them. This CDR3 has 13 amino acids. CDR3 amino acids: CASRVDGSYEQYF. Here the CDR3 DNA reads TGTGCCAGCAGGGTGGACGGTTCCTACGAGCAGTACTTC.

The genes are TRBV5-4 and TRBJ1-2; D is unclear. The CDR3 contains 15 residues. The V gene lost 0 bases and the J gene lost 0 bases, with 9 bases spanning the gap. Germline CDR1 SGHNT, CDR2 YYREEE (reference sequence). The chain's CDR3 is CASSLARGANYGYTF. The CDR3, as DNA: TGTGCCAGCAGCTTGGCCCGTGGAGCTAACTATGGCTACACCTTC.

This clone was recorded only once. The gene calls are TRBV27 and TRBJ2-7; tentatively, D is TRBD1 (6 bases). V shed 3 bases and J shed 4 bases, with 16 bases lying between them. Germline loops: CDR1 MNHEY, CDR2 SMNVEV (reference sequence). This CDR3 has 15 residues. The CDR3 region is CASSFSDRLTYEQYF. CDR3 bases: TGTGCCAGCAGTTTCTCGGACAGACTAACGTACGAGCAGTACTTC.

The CDR3 sequence: CASSSDRGSGDTQYF. As DNA, the CDR3 is TGTGCCAGCAGTTCGGACAGGGGTTCGGGAGATACGCAGTATTTT. The J gene is TRBJ2-3, the V gene TRBV2, with 9 bases identical to TRBD1. Looked up from germline, CDR1 is SNHLY and CDR2 is FYNNEI. V dropped 5 bases and J dropped 5; count of bases not matched to a gene: 8. This CDR3 has 15 amino acids. Together with reference TRBV2 and TRBJ2-3, the CDR3 gives the full variable domain: EPEVTQTPSHQVTQMGQEVILRCVPISNHLYFYWYRQILGQKVEFLVSFYNNEISEKSEIFDDQFSVERPDGSNFTLKIRSTKLEDSAMYFCASSSDRGSGDTQYFGPGTRLTVL.

V usage is TRBV28 and J usage is TRBJ2-1, with D hard to call. V lost 5 bases and J lost 1, with 21 bases in between. From germline, CDR1 is MDHEN and CDR2 SYDVKM. The CDR3 runs 18 residues. CDR3 residues: CASSHIPTLQDSYNEQFF. CDR3 in DNA: TGTGCCAGCAGTCACATTCCGACTCTCCAAGATTCCTACAATGAGCAGTTCTTC.

The chain links TRBV4-3 to TRBJ2-3, with TRBD2 identical over 12 bases. Germline V gene sequence: CDR1 LGHNA, CDR2 YSLEER. This CDR3 region has 17 residues. V lost 0 bases, J lost 2 bases, and 3 bases stayed unmatched. The CDR3: CASSQDRLAGVTDTQYF. CDR3 nucleotide sequence: TGCGCCAGCAGCCAAGACCGACTAGCGGGAGTCACAGATACGCAGTATTTT.

V and J are TRBV28 and TRBJ2-5; 7 bases fit TRBD2. V trimming: 7 bases; J trimming: 1 base; junction bases outside the gene matches: 9. There are 15 residues in the CDR3. Germline V lookup: CDR1 MDHEN, CDR2 SYDVKM. The DNA of the CDR3 is TGTGCCAGCACGCCGGGGGGATGCGTCCAAGAGACCCAGTACTTC. Its protein product is CASTPGGCVQETQYF.

The V call is TRBV30, the J call TRBJ1-6; no clear D gene. CDR1 and CDR2 from the germline V gene are GTSNPN and SVGIG (reference sequence). This CDR3 contains 15 residues. With 0 bases removed from V and 10 bases from J, the gap between germline ends came to 16 bases. DNA of the CDR3: TGTGCCTGGAGTGTTTGGCCGGGTTTGTTCTCACCCCTCCACTTT. Amino acid sequence: CAWSVWPGLFSPLHF.

This rearrangement joins TRBV28 to TRBJ1-1, with D possibly being TRBD1 (5 bases). The CDR3 sequence is 14 residues long. Germline CDR1 is MDHEN and CDR2 is SYDVKM. The V end was cut by 8 bases, the J end by 2 bases, with 15 bases between. CDR3 loop: CASWSQGGNTEAFF. In DNA, the CDR3 is TGTGCCAGCTGGTCCCAGGGTGGAAACACTGAAGCTTTCTTT.

The chain carries TRBV18 and TRBJ2-1; 7 bases are a match to TRBD2. Looked up from germline, CDR1 is KGHSH and CDR2 is LQKENI. The V gene end was trimmed by 6 bases and the J gene end by 1 base; junction bases not matched to a gene: 3. This CDR3 contains 14 residues. The DNA for the CDR3 is TGTGCCAGCTCTTCGGGACTATCCTACAATGAGCAGTTCTTC. Protein: CASSSGLSYNEQFF.

The CDR3 loop reads CATSRDWVGGVYEQYF. The CDR3 DNA is TGTGCCACCAGCAGAGATTGGGTGGGAGGGGTCTACGAGCAGTACTTC. This sequence joins TRBV15 and TRBJ2-7; 7 bases are shared with TRBD2. The V gene's germline CDR1 is LNHNV and CDR2 YYDKDF (reference sequence). V lost 0 bases, J lost 3 bases, and 8 bases stayed unmatched. The CDR3 is 16 amino acids.

The V and J genes are TRBV7-2 and TRBJ2-5; 10 nucleotides line up with TRBD1. V trimming: 0 bases; J trimming: 5 bases; junction bases outside the gene matches: 6. CDR1 is SGHTA, CDR2 FQGNSA, per germline. The CDR3 loop spans 16 amino acids. The CDR3 loop reads CASSLAGQGTGETQYF. The CDR3 nucleotides are TGTGCCAGCAGCTTAGCGGGACAGGGGACTGGCGAGACCCAGTACTTC.

The rearrangement joins TRBV27 to TRBJ2-3; 9 bases map to TRBD1. Germline trimming cut 4 bases from V and 3 bases from J; bases unmatched to any gene: 11. This CDR3 has 17 residues. CDR1 and CDR2 (germline): MNHEY, SMNVEV (reference sequence). The CDR3 region is CASSSAPGQGGTDTQYF. CDR3 coding DNA: TGTGCCAGCAGTTCAGCCCCGGGACAGGGAGGGACAGATACGCAGTATTTT.

The chain recombines TRBV25-1 with TRBJ1-4; unclear D gene. V lost 1 base and J lost 1, with 7 bases in between. The germline gives CDR1 MGHDK, CDR2 SYGVNS. The CDR3 runs 15 residues. CDR3 bases: TGTGCCAGCAGTGAATCAGGATTAACTAATGAAAAACTGTTTTTT. Translating it yields CASSESGLTNEKLFF. Complete variable domain (other parts from reference TRBV25-1 and TRBJ1-4): EADIYQTPRYLVIGTGKKITLECSQTMGHDKMYWYQQDPGMELHLIHYSYGVNSTEKGDLSSESTVSRIRTEHFPLTLESARPSHTSQYLCASSESGLTNEKLFFGSGTQLSVL.